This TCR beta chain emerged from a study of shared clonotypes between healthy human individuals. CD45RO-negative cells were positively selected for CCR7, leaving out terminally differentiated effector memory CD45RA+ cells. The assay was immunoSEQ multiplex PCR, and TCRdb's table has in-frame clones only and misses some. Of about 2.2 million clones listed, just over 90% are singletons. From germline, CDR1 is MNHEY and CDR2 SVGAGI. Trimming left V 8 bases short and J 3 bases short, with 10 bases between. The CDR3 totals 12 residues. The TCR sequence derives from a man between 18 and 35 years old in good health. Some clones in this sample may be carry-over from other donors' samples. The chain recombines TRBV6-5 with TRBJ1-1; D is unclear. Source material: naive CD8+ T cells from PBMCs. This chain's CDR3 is CASGGEDTEAFF. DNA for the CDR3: TGTGCCAGCGGCGGAGAGGACACTGAAGCTTTCTTT.